The clone carrying this TCR beta chain occurred once. The antigen remains undetermined. These data belong to a study of T cell responses to AZD1222 COVID-19 vaccine. Study findings and constraints: After the peak T cell response, and only then, were repertoires sampled. White British ancestry dominated among donors, who included more females, and clonal diversity was possibly underestimated. Spike-specific TCR breadth rose after two AZD1222 doses, and depth rose as well. Close to half of spike-specific TCRs reportedly recognize unmutated variant regions.

CDR1 is LGHNT and CDR2 is FRNRAP in the germline V gene. The CDR3 loop spans 16 amino acids. V dropped 5 bases and J dropped 2 bases, with 16 bases sitting between them. Using immunoSEQ multiplex PCR, the repertoire was profiled, and TCRdb retains in-frame clones only, with some absent. The sample shows approximately 150,000 clones, 80% to 95% of them seen only once. This sample comprised peripheral blood, obtained 28 days after the second AZD1222 dose. This sequence originates from an adult who received the AZD1222 COVID-19 vaccine. The chain employs TRBV12-5 and TRBJ1-5, with a weak D call TRBD1 (5 bases). The CDR3, as DNA: TGTGCTAGTGGTCCTACTGGTAGGGGAGGCAATCAGCCCCAGCATTTT. Translating it yields CASGPTGRGGNQPQHF.